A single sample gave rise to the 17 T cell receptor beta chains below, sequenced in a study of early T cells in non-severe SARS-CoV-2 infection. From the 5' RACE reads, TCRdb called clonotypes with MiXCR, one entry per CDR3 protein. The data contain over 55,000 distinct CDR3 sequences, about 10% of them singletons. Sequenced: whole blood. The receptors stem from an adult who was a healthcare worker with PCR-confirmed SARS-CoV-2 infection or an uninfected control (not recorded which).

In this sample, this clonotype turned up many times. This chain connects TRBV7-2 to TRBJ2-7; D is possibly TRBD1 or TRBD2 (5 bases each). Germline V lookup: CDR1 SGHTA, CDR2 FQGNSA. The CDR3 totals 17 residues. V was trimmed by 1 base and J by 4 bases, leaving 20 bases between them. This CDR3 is CASSLGPGTPPGYEQYF. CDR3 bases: TGTGCCAGCAGCTTAGGGCCCGGGACCCCTCCCGGGTACGAGCAGTACTTC.

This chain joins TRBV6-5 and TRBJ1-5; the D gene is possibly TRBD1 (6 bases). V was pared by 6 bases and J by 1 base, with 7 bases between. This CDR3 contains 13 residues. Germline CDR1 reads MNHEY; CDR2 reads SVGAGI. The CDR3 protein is CASRRGSNQPQHF. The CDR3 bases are TGTGCCAGCAGGAGGGGGAGCAATCAGCCCCAGCATTTT.

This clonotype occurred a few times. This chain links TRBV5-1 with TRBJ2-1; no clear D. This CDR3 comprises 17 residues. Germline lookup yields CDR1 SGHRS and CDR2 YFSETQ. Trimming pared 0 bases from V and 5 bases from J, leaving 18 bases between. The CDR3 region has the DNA TGCGCCAGCAGCTTGGATTATCGGGTGGGCACCGACAATGAGCAGTTCTTC. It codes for CASSLDYRVGTDNEQFF.

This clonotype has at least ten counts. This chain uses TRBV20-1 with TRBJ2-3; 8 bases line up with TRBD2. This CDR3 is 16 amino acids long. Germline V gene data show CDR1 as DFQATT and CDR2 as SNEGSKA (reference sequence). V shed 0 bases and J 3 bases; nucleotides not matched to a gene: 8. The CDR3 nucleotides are TGCAGTGCTAGAGATCCTACCGGGAGGGGAACAGATACGCAGTATTTT. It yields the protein CSARDPTGRGTDTQYF.

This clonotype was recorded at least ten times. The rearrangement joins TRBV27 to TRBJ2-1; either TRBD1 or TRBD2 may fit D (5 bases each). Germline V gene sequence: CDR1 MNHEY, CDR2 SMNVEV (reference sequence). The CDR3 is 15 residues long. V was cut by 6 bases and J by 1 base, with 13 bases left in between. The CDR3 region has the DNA TGTGCCAGCAGCAGGGAGATGGGATCCTACAATGAGCAGTTCTTC. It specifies CASSREMGSYNEQFF.

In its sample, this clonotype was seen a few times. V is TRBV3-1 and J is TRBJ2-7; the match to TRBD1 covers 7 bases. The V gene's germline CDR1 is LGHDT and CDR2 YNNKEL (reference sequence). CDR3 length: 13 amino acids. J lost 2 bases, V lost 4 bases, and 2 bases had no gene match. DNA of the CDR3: TGTGCCAGCAGCCGTGGGACAGCCTACGAGCAGTACTTC. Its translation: CASSRGTAYEQYF.

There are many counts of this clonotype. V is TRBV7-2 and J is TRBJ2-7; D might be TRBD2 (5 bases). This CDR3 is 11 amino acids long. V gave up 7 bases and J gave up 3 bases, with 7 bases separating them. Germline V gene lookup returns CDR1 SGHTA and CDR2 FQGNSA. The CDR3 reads CASTDYYEQYF. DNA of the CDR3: TGTGCCAGCACCGACTACTACGAGCAGTACTTC. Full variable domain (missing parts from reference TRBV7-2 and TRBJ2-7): GAGVSQSPSNKVTEKGKDVELRCDPISGHTALYWYRQSLGQGLEFLIYFQGNSAPDKSGLPSDRFSAERTGGSVSTLTIQRTQQEDSAVYLCASTDYYEQYFGPGTRLTVT.

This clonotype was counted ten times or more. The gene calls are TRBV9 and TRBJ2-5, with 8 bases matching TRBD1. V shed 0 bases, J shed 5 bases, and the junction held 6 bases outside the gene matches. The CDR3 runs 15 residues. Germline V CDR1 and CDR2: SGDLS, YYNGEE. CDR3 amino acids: CASSVVGDRRETQYF. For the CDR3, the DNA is TGTGCCAGCAGCGTAGTCGGGGACAGGAGGGAGACCCAGTACTTC.

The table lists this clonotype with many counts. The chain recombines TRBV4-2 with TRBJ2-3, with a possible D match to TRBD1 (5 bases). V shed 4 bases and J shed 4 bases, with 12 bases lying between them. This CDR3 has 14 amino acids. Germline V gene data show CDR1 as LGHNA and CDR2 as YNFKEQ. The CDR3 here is CASSREVQADTQYF. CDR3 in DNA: TGTGCCAGCAGCCGCGAAGTACAGGCAGATACGCAGTATTTT.

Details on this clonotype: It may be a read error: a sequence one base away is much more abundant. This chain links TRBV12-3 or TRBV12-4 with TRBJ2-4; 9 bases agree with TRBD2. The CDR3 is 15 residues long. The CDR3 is CVSSGTSTLLGIQYF. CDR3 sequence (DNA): TGTGTCAGCAGCGGGACTAGCACCCTTTTGGGCATTCAGTACTTC.

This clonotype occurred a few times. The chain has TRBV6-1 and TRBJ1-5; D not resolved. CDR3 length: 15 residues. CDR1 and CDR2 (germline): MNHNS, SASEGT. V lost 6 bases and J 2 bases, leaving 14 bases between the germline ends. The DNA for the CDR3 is TGTGCCAGCAGCCCTAGCGGGAATCGCAATCAGCCCCAGCATTTT. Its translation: CASSPSGNRNQPQHF.

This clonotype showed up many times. The CDR3 coding sequence is TGTGCCAGCAGCTTAACGGGACTAGCGGGAGCTCCGCAGTATTTT. Protein sequence: CASSLTGLAGAPQYF. The chain recombines TRBV7-3 with TRBJ2-3; 14 bases agree with TRBD2. V lost 0 bases, J lost 10 bases, and 3 bases stayed unmatched. The germline gives CDR1 SGHTA, CDR2 FQGTGA. CDR3 length: 15 residues.

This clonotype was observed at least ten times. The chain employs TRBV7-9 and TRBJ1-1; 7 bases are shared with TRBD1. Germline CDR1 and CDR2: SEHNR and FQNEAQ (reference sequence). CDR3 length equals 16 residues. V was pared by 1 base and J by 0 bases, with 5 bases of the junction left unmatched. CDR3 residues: CASSLDFGTVNTEAFF. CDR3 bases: TGTGCCAGCAGCTTAGATTTTGGGACAGTGAACACTGAAGCTTTCTTT.

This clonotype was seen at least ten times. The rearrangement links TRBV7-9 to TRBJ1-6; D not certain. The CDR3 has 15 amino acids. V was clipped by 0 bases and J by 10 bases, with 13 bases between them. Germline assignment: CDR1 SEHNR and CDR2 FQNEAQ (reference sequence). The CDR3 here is CASSLAETRKSPLHF. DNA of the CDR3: TGTGCCAGCAGCTTAGCGGAGACAAGGAAATCACCCCTCCACTTT.

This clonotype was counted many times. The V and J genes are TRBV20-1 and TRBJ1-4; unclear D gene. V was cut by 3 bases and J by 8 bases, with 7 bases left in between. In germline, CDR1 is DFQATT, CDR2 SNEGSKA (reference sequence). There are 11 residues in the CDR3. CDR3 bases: TGCAGTGCTAGCGGAAAGGAAAAACTGTTTTTT. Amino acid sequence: CSASGKEKLFF.

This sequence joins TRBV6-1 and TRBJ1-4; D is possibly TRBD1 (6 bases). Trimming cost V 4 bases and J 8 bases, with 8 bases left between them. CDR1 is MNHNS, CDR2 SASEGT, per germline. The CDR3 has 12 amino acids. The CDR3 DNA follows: TGTGCCAGCAGTGCAAGGGGGGAAAAACTGTTTTTT. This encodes CASSARGEKLFF.

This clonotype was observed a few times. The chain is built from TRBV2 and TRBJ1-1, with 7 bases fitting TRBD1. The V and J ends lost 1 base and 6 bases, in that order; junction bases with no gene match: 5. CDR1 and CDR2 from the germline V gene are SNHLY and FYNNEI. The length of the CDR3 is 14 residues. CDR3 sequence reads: CASSEEQGGSEAFF. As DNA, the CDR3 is TGTGCCAGCAGTGAAGAGCAGGGGGGCTCTGAAGCTTTCTTT.